This T cell receptor beta chain was observed in a study of blood T cells in healthy people across ages. Primed by a sample-barcoded 5' primer and a J-beta primer mix, a second PCR proceeded for about 7 to 11 cycles. In TCRdb, the 5' RACE reads were re-called with MiXCR into one record per CDR3 protein. The data hold over 1.5 million distinct CDR3 sequences, with about 50% observed a single time. Germline trimming cut 4 bases from V and 5 bases from J; bases unmatched to any gene: 13. CDR1 and CDR2 from the germline V gene are MNHNY and SVGAGI (reference sequence). The CDR3 spans 17 residues. The V call is TRBV6-6, the J call TRBJ2-7, with 11 positions matching TRBD1. This receptor was identified in a woman aged 40-49 years in good health. The sequenced material came from blood. CDR3 amino acids: CASSLYPLWTGGHEQYF. The CDR3, as DNA: TGTGCCAGCAGTTTATATCCTTTATGGACAGGGGGCCACGAGCAGTACTTC.